This T cell receptor (beta chain) was retrieved from a study of blood T cell repertoires in COVID-19. Across the study: Researchers got acute and convalescent COVID-19 samples from the United States, Italy and Spain. Sources were T cells, B-cell-depleted T cells, or PBMCs; the material itself was cDNA or gDNA.

Using immunoSEQ multiplex PCR, the repertoire was profiled, and TCRdb retains in-frame clones only, with some absent. Altogether around 110,000 clones are present, around 90% being singletons, with the ten largest covering approximately 4.9%. This CDR3 region has 16 residues. Germline lookup yields CDR1 LGHNA and CDR2 YSLEER. The ends lost 0 bases at V and 8 bases at J; junction bases unmatched: 9. The sequencing input was peripheral blood. This TCR was recovered from a man in his forties with active or convalescent COVID-19. V and J are TRBV4-3 and TRBJ1-4, with 7 bases aligning to TRBD1. The CDR3 reads CASSQDLGQGGEKLFF. In DNA, the CDR3 is TGCGCCAGCAGCCAAGATCTGGGGCAGGGGGGAGAAAAACTGTTTTTT.